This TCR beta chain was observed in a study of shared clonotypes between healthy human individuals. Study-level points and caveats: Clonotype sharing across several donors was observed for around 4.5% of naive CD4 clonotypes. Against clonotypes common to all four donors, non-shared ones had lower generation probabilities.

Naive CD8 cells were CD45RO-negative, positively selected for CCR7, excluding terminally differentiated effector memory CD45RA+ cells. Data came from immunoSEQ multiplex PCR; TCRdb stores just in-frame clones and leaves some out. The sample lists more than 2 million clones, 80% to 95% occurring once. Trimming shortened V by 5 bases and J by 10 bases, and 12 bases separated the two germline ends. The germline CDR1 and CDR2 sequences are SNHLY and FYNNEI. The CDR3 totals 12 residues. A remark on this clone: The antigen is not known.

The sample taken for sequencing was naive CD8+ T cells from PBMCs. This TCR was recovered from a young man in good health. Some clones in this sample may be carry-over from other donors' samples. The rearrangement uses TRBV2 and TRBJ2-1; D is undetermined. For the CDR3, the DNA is TGTGCCAGCAGTCCGGATCCACGGGAGCAGTTCTTC. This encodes CASSPDPREQFF.